Given below is one T cell receptor (beta chain) in context. Germline V gene data show CDR1 as MNHEY and CDR2 as SVGAGI. The CDR3 sequence is 12 residues long. V lost 5 bases and J lost 3, with 4 bases in between. This sample is part of a study of control samples from healthy donors and cancer patients. The data were produced by immunoSEQ multiplex PCR, yet TCRdb's version contains in-frame clones alone and is incomplete. The sample lists about 140,000 clones, 90% to 95% occurring once. Sequencing used blood. The receptor was derived from a man aged 40-49 years in good health. The chain employs TRBV6-5 and TRBJ1-4; D gene ambiguous. CDR3 sequence reads: CASSPSNEKLFF. The DNA of the CDR3 is TGTGCCAGCAGTCCCTCTAATGAAAAACTGTTTTTT.